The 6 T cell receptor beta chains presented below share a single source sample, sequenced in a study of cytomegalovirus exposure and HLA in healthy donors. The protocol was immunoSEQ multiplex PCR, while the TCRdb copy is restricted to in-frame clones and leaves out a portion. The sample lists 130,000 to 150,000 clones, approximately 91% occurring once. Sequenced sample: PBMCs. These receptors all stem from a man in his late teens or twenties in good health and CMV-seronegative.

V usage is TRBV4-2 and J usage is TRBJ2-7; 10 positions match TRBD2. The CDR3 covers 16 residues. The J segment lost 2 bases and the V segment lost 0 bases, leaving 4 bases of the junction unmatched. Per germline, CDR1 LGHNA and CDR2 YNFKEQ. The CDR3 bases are TGTGCCAGCAGCCAAGAAACTAGCGGGGCCGCCTACGAGCAGTACTTC. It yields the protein CASSQETSGAAYEQYF.

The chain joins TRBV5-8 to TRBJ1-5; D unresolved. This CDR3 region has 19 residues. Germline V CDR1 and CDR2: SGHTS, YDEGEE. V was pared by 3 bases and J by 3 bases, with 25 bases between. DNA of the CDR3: TGTGCCAGCAGCTCGGGGAGGATCCGTGGAAGCCTTAACAATCAGCCCCAGCATTTT. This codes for CASSSGRIRGSLNNQPQHF.

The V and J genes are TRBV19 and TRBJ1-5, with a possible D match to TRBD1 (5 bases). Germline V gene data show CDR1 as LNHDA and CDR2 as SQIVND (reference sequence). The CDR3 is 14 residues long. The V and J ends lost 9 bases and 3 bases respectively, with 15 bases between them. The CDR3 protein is CASRRPGSNQPQHF. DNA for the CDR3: TGTGCCAGCCGCCGCCCAGGGTCCAATCAGCCCCAGCATTTT.

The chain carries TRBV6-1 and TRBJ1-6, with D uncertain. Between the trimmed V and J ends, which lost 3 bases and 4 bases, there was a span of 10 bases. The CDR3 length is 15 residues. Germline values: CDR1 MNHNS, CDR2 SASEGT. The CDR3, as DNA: TGTGCCAGCAGTGATTTGGGCAGTTATAATTCACCCCTCCACTTT. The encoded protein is CASSDLGSYNSPLHF.

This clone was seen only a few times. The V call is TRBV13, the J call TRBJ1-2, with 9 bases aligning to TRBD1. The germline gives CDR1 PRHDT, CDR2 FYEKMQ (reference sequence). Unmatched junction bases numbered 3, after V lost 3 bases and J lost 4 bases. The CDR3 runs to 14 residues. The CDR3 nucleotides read TGTGCCAGCAGCTTTGAGGGACAGGGCTATGGCTACACCTTC. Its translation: CASSFEGQGYGYTF.

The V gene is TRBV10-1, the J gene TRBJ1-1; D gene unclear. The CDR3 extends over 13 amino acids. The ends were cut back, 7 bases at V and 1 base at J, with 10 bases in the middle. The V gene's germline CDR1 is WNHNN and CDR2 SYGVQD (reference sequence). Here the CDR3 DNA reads TGCGCCAGCATGAGCCAAACGAACACTGAAGCTTTCTTT. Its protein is CASMSQTNTEAFF.